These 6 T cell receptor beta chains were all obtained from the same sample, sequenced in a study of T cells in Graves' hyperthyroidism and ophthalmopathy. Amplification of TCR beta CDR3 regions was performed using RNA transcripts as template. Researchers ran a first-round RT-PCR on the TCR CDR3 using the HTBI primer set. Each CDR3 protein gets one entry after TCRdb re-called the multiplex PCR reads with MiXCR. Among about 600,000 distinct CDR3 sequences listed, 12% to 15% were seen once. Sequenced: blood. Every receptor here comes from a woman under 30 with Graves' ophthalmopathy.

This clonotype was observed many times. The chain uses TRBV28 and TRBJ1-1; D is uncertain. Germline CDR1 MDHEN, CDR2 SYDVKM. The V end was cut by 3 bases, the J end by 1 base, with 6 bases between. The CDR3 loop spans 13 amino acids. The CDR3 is CASSLQRNTEAFF. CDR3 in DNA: TGTGCCAGCAGTTTGCAACGGAACACTGAAGCTTTCTTT.

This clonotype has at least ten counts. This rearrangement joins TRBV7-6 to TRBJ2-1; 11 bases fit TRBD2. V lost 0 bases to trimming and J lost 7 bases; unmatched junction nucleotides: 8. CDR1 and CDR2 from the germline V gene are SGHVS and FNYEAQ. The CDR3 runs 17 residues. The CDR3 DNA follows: TGTGCCAGCAGCTTAGCGAAAACTAGCGGGAGTCGGAATGAGCAGTTCTTC. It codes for CASSLAKTSGSRNEQFF.

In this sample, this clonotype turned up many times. The chain's CDR3 is CASSIDPQGRNTEAFF. The CDR3 nucleotides are TGTGCCAGTAGTATAGACCCACAGGGCAGGAACACTGAAGCTTTCTTT. The chain uses TRBV19 and TRBJ1-1, with D perhaps matching TRBD1 (6 bases). Looked up from germline, CDR1 is LNHDA and CDR2 is SQIVND (reference sequence). The ends were cut back, 0 bases at V and 1 base at J, with 12 bases in the middle. The CDR3 is 16 amino acids. The entire variable domain, with the rest obtained from reference TRBV19 and TRBJ1-1, is as follows: DGGITQSPKYLFRKEGQNVTLSCEQNLNHDAMYWYRQDPGQGLRLIYYSQIVNDFQKGDIAEGYSVSREKKESFPLTVTSAQKNPTAFYLCASSIDPQGRNTEAFFGQGTRLTVV.

The CDR3 sequence: CASSMAGEEYEQYF. CDR3 coding DNA: TGTGCCAGTAGTATGGCGGGAGAAGAGTACGAGCAGTACTTC. This chain joins TRBV19 and TRBJ2-7, with 7 bases that match TRBD2. The CDR3 is 14 amino acids. Looked up from germline, CDR1 is LNHDA and CDR2 is SQIVND (reference sequence). Losses at the gene ends were 3 bases for V and 4 bases for J; bases not matched to a gene: 6.

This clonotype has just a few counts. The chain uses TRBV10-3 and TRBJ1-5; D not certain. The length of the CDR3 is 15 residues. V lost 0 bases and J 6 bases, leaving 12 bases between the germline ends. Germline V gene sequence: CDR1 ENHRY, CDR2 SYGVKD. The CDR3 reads CAISESRGEGQPQHF. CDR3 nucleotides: TGTGCCATCAGTGAGTCGCGGGGTGAAGGTCAGCCCCAGCATTTT.

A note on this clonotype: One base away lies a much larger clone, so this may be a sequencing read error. The CDR3 sequence is CAGSWDYLQETQYF. The CDR3, as DNA: TGTGCCGGCAGCTGGGACTACCTCCAAGAGACCCAGTACTTC. V gene TRBV27 combines with J gene TRBJ2-5; the match to TRBD2 covers 7 bases. The CDR3 runs to 14 residues. Germline V gene lookup returns CDR1 MNHEY and CDR2 SMNVEV (reference sequence).